Listed here are 28 T cell receptor beta chains from one sample, sequenced in a study of blood T cell repertoires in COVID-19 (dated by TCRdb to 2018 to 2020). To prepare the library, the immunoSEQ multiplex PCR assay was applied. In TCRdb, the immuneACCESS table is reduced to in-frame sequences with V and J assigned. These tables do not hold every clone; where another copy was compared, an unresolved V gene accounts for under half, and the others remain unexplained. This sample is represented by 400,000 or so clones; around 87% of them were singletons. The ten top clones hold about 2.9% of the sample. Sequences were obtained from peripheral blood. These TCRs come from a human donor in a cohort sampled during active COVID-19.

The rearrangement uses TRBV9 and TRBJ2-7; the D gene is possibly TRBD1 (6 bases). The CDR3 has 13 amino acids. In germline, CDR1 is SGDLS, CDR2 YYNGEE. Trimming stripped 0 bases from V and 7 bases from J, with 11 bases between. In DNA form, the CDR3 reads TGTGCCAGCAGCGTAGGCAGGGGTGGTGAGCAGTACTTC. Its protein product is CASSVGRGGEQYF.

The chain carries TRBV28 and TRBJ2-6; no definite D call. V lost 5 bases and J lost 2, with 10 bases in between. CDR3 size: 15 residues. Germline CDR1 is MDHEN and CDR2 is SYDVKM. The CDR3 sequence: CASSPVPPGANVLTF. The CDR3, as DNA: TGTGCCAGCAGTCCCGTCCCCCCTGGGGCCAACGTCCTGACTTTC.

The chain has TRBV30 and TRBJ1-2, with TRBD1 matching over 10 bases. The CDR3 length is 14 residues. Unmatched junction bases numbered 8, after V lost 6 bases and J lost 4 bases. Per germline, CDR1 GTSNPN and CDR2 SVGIG (reference sequence). The CDR3 loop is CACIDRGRSYGYTF. The CDR3 DNA is TGTGCCTGCATAGACAGGGGGCGCAGCTATGGCTACACCTTC.

This clone appeared once. The J gene is TRBJ2-3, the V gene TRBV7-9; the D gene is possibly TRBD2 (5 bases). There are 18 residues in the CDR3. Germline values: CDR1 SEHNR, CDR2 FQNEAQ (reference sequence). V gave up 1 base and J gave up 1 base, with 18 bases separating them. CDR3 in amino acids: CASSLGLWSGGGTDTQYF. The CDR3 nucleotides are TGTGCCAGCAGCTTAGGGCTATGGAGCGGTGGGGGCACAGATACGCAGTATTTT.

This sequence joins TRBV5-1 and TRBJ2-1; 11 bases are shared with TRBD2. Per the germline V gene, CDR1 is SGHRS and CDR2 is YFSETQ. J lost 6 bases, V lost 0 bases, and 5 bases had no gene match. CDR3 length: 16 residues. CDR3 loop: CASSLVPSGRINEQFF. CDR3 in DNA: TGCGCCAGCAGCTTGGTCCCTAGCGGGAGGATCAATGAGCAGTTCTTC. Combining the CDR3 with reference TRBV5-1 and TRBJ2-1 gives the whole variable domain KAGVTQTPRYLIKTRGQQVTLSCSPISGHRSVSWYQQTPGQGLQFLFEYFSETQRNKGNFPGRFSGRQFSNSRSEMNVSTLELGDSALYLCASSLVPSGRINEQFFGPGTRLTVL.

The chain carries TRBV10-2 and TRBJ2-1, with 8 nucleotides matching TRBD2. Trimming removed 2 bases from V and 2 bases from J; junction bases left unmatched: 2. The CDR3 is 15 amino acids. CDR1 and CDR2 from the germline V gene are WSHSY and SAAADI. The CDR3 nucleotides are TGCGCCAGCAGTGAGGATAGCGGGGCCTACAATGAGCAGTTCTTC. It encodes CASSEDSGAYNEQFF.

This clone was found once. This rearrangement joins TRBV2 to TRBJ1-4; D is undetermined. V shed 1 base and J shed 1 base, with 10 bases lying between them. The CDR3 is 16 residues long. From germline, CDR1 is SNHLY and CDR2 FYNNEI. The CDR3 reads CASSEGLRETNEKLFF. CDR3 in DNA: TGTGCCAGCAGTGAAGGTCTCCGAGAAACTAATGAAAAACTGTTTTTT.

Points on this clone: Other DNA sequences in the sample encode the same CDR3. The chain has TRBV11-2 and TRBJ2-7; TRBD2 is a possible D gene (5 bases). CDR3 length equals 12 residues. Looked up from germline, CDR1 is SGHAT and CDR2 is FQNNGV. Trimming pared 3 bases from V and 2 bases from J, leaving 5 bases between. The CDR3 is CASSLRAYEQYF. In DNA, the CDR3 is TGTGCCAGCAGCTTGCGGGCCTACGAGCAGTACTTC.

The V call is TRBV19, the J call TRBJ2-7; 8 positions agree with TRBD2. V dropped 6 bases and J dropped 5; count of bases not matched to a gene: 6. The CDR3 sequence is 13 residues long. Germline CDR1 reads LNHDA; CDR2 reads SQIVND (reference sequence). The CDR3 protein is CASRGSGNNEQYF. CDR3 in DNA: TGTGCCAGTAGGGGTAGCGGGAACAACGAGCAGTACTTC.

V usage is TRBV6-5 and J usage is TRBJ2-2; 8 bases map to TRBD1. V lost 8 bases to trimming and J lost 1 base; unmatched junction nucleotides: 3. There are 14 residues in the CDR3. The germline CDR1 and CDR2 sequences are MNHEY and SVGAGI. The CDR3 loop reads CASLDRENTGELFF. CDR3 coding DNA: TGTGCCAGCTTGGACAGGGAGAACACCGGGGAGCTGTTTTTT.

The chain recombines TRBV2 with TRBJ1-5; the match to TRBD1 covers 9 bases. V shed 1 base, J shed 2 bases, and the junction held 0 bases outside the gene matches. Germline CDR1 SNHLY, CDR2 FYNNEI. There are 15 residues in the CDR3. The DNA of the CDR3 is TGTGCCAGCAGTGAAGGACAGGGGGGCAATCAGCCCCAGCATTTT. It specifies CASSEGQGGNQPQHF.

The chain couples TRBV5-4 to TRBJ1-4, with no clear D. Trimming removed 2 bases from V and 10 bases from J, with 12 bases in between. The germline V gene has CDR1 SGHNT and CDR2 YYREEE (reference sequence). This CDR3 comprises 13 residues. CDR3 sequence reads: CASSLFGGGKLFF. The CDR3 DNA sequence: TGTGCCAGCAGCTTATTTGGAGGAGGAAAACTGTTTTTT.

The V call is TRBV3-1 (or the pseudogene TRBV3-2), the J call TRBJ1-6, with D perhaps TRBD1 (6 bases). Germline loops: CDR1 LGHDT, CDR2 YNNKEL (reference sequence). This CDR3 spans 17 amino acids. Trimming left V 1 base short and J 6 bases short, with 16 bases between. Here the CDR3 DNA reads TGTGCCAGCAGCCAAGGGAGAGGATCAGGGGTTAATTCACCCCTCCACTTT. Protein sequence: CASSQGRGSGVNSPLHF.

This clone was seen at least ten times. This chain uses TRBV5-5 with TRBJ1-1; D unresolved. The germline gives CDR1 SGHKS, CDR2 YYEKEE (reference sequence). The V end lost 1 base, the J end lost 3 bases, and 7 bases lay between the germline ends. CDR3 length: 13 amino acids. The CDR3 DNA sequence: TGTGCCAGCAGCTTGAAAGCGGACACTGAAGCTTTCTTT. The encoded protein is CASSLKADTEAFF.

The chain carries TRBV25-1 and TRBJ2-5; possible D gene TRBD2, 5 bases. Trimming stripped 2 bases from V and 7 bases from J, with 11 bases between. The germline V gene encodes CDR1 MGHDK and CDR2 SYGVNS. This CDR3 comprises 13 residues. CDR3 nucleotides: TGTGCCAGCAGTGAACCCCCCCGGGGGACCCAGTACTTC. It encodes CASSEPPRGTQYF.

CDR3 amino acids: CASAARDRASYGYTF. Here the CDR3 DNA reads TGTGCCAGCGCTGCCAGAGACAGGGCGTCATATGGCTACACCTTC. This chain links TRBV6-5 with TRBJ1-2; 7 bases map to TRBD1. The CDR3 covers 15 residues. CDR1 and CDR2 (germline): MNHEY, SVGAGI. V lost 8 bases, J lost 5 bases, and 14 bases stayed unmatched.

The chain couples TRBV6-1 to TRBJ1-4, with a possible D match to TRBD1 (6 bases). V was pared by 3 bases and J by 8 bases, with 10 bases between. CDR1 and CDR2 (germline): MNHNS, SASEGT. This CDR3 region has 13 residues. CDR3 sequence (DNA): TGTGCCAGCAGTGACGACAGGACCGAAAAACTGTTTTTT. This gives the protein CASSDDRTEKLFF.

The genes are TRBV7-8 and TRBJ1-5; D gene ambiguous. CDR3 length: 15 amino acids. Germline V lookup: CDR1 SGHVS, CDR2 FQNEAQ. Deletions cut 4 bases from V and 0 bases from J, with 10 bases between. The CDR3 reads CASSSRGDSNQPQHF. The CDR3 region has the DNA TGTGCCAGCAGCTCCCGCGGTGATAGCAATCAGCCCCAGCATTTT.

The gene calls are TRBV23-1 and TRBJ1-1; possibly TRBD1 for D (6 bases). TRBV23-1 is an ORF, and what it does is uncertain. The V end was cut by 0 bases, the J end by 4 bases, with 18 bases between. The CDR3 totals 17 residues. Here the CDR3 DNA reads TGCGCCAGCAGTCAATCCGGGGACACCCCCGAAGGCACTGAAGCTTTCTTT. Protein: CASSQSGDTPEGTEAFF.

The chain carries TRBV27 and TRBJ1-3; D perhaps matches TRBD1 (5 bases). This CDR3 contains 15 residues. In germline, CDR1 is MNHEY, CDR2 SMNVEV (reference sequence). Trimming shortened V by 5 bases and J by 4 bases, and 15 bases separated the two germline ends. DNA for the CDR3: TGTGCCAGCAGTCCGCGGTCAGGGTCCGGAAACACCATATATTTT. It is translated as CASSPRSGSGNTIYF.

This chain connects TRBV9 to TRBJ2-3; a possible D gene is TRBD2 (5 bases). CDR3 length: 17 residues. Trimming took off 4 bases at V and 3 bases at J, with 21 bases between the two ends. Germline-derived CDR1 and CDR2 are SGDLS and YYNGEE. CDR3 region: CASSRARLGGRTDTQYF. CDR3 DNA: TGTGCCAGCAGCAGAGCAAGATTAGGAGGAAGGACAGATACGCAGTATTTT.

This clone has just a few counts. The chain is built from TRBV10-3 and TRBJ2-7; no clear D. Germline assignment: CDR1 ENHRY and CDR2 SYGVKD. V was clipped by 2 bases and J by 0 bases, with 8 bases between them. This CDR3 comprises 14 residues. CDR3 residues: CAISEGDSSYEQYF. DNA of the CDR3: TGTGCCATCAGTGAGGGAGATAGCTCCTACGAGCAGTACTTC.

The gene calls are TRBV7-2 and TRBJ1-1, with 9 bases that match TRBD1. This CDR3 is 19 amino acids long. V shed 5 bases and J 0 bases; nucleotides not matched to a gene: 16. Germline V gene lookup returns CDR1 SGHTA and CDR2 FQGNSA. Here the CDR3 DNA reads TGTGCCAGCAGCCTGAGGGGGGGGGACAGGGTGATCTTGAACACTGAAGCTTTCTTT. Amino acids: CASSLRGGDRVILNTEAFF.

V gene TRBV24-1 combines with J gene TRBJ2-5; TRBD1 agrees at 10 bases. The CDR3 is 17 residues long. Unmatched junction bases numbered 12, after V lost 7 bases and J lost 2 bases. Germline V lookup: CDR1 KGHDR, CDR2 SFDVKD. CDR3 bases: TGTGCCACCAGCTTGACAGGGGGCCCCCTAGATCAAGAGACCCAGTACTTC. Its protein is CATSLTGGPLDQETQYF.

V usage is TRBV4-1 and J usage is TRBJ1-1; 9 bases line up with TRBD1. The CDR3 is 16 amino acids. Germline V CDR1 and CDR2: MGHRA, YSYEKL. V was pared by 1 base and J by 4 bases, with 7 bases of the junction left unmatched. The CDR3 DNA reads as TGCGCCAGCAGCCAAGTCAGACAGGGGGGACCCACTGAAGCTTTCTTT. This encodes CASSQVRQGGPTEAFF.

The CDR3 sequence: CASSPDRAYEQYF. In DNA, the CDR3 is TGTGCCAGTAGCCCCGACAGGGCCTACGAGCAGTACTTC. V and J are TRBV19 and TRBJ2-7; TRBD1 aligns across 7 bases. J was trimmed by 2 bases and V by 6 bases; bases with no gene match: 4. The CDR3 covers 13 residues. Germline V gives CDR1 LNHDA, CDR2 SQIVND (reference sequence).

V usage is TRBV12-3 or TRBV12-4 and J usage is TRBJ1-1; 7 positions agree with TRBD1. Unmatched junction bases numbered 8, after V lost 5 bases and J lost 8 bases. The CDR3 is made up of 13 amino acids. The CDR3 region is CASSPDWDREAFF. CDR3 sequence (DNA): TGTGCCAGCAGTCCCGATTGGGACAGAGAAGCTTTCTTT.

Of note for this clone: This sequence may be a read error, since a much larger clone differs from it by one base. The sample holds other DNA sequences that translate to the same CDR3. The chain links TRBV6-4 to TRBJ2-6; D ambiguous. CDR1 and CDR2 from the germline V gene are MRHNA and SNTAGT. The CDR3 contains 15 residues. V was pared by 0 bases and J by 0 bases, with 3 bases between. This chain's CDR3 is CASSDSSSGANVLTF. The CDR3 DNA reads TGTGCCAGCAGTGACTCTAGCTCTGGGGCCAACGTCCTGACTTTC.